The rows below give T cell receptor beta chains drawn from one sample of a study of shared clonotypes between healthy human individuals. Sequencing was performed with immunoSEQ multiplex PCR; in TCRdb, only in-frame clones are kept and a portion is missing. The data hold about 1,900,000 clones, with around 96% observed a single time. Material for sequencing was naive CD8+ T cells sorted from blood. The receptors stem from a young man in good health. CDR3s include the opening cysteine and the closing phenylalanine or tryptophan. The D gene is left open where the match is weak. The size of a clone is reported for some rows only, either as once, few or many, or as a class for expanded clones.

-	TRBJ2-1	TRBV4-3	TRBD2	CASSPTSGSSYNEQFF	TGCGCCAGCAGCCCGACTAGCGGGAGCTCCTACAATGAGCAGTTCTTC
-	TRBJ2-7	TRBV7-2	-	CASSSGTSYEQYF	TGTGCCAGCAGCTCCGGGACTTCCTACGAGCAGTACTTC
-	TRBJ2-7	TRBV6-5	TRBD1	CASSYSEGGGEQYF	TGTGCCAGCAGTTACTCGGAAGGGGGCGGCGAGCAGTACTTC
-	TRBJ2-7	TRBV4-3	TRBD1	CASSQDFGQGGYEQYF	TGCGCCAGCAGCCAAGATTTTGGACAGGGCGGCTACGAGCAGTACTTC
-	TRBJ2-1	TRBV7-6	-	CASSLAMGGTKGEQFF	TGTGCCAGCAGCTTAGCGATGGGGGGCACTAAGGGGGAGCAGTTCTTC
-	TRBJ1-1	TRBV19	TRBD1	CASSTLPWTGVGLGTEAFF	TGTGCCAGTAGTACCTTACCATGGACAGGAGTAGGTCTGGGCACTGAAGCTTTCTTT
-	TRBJ2-7	TRBV5-4	TRBD1	CASSLGTGLYEQYF	TGTGCCAGCAGCTTGGGGACAGGATTATACGAGCAGTACTTC
-	TRBJ1-2	TRBV5-1	-	CASSLENEGYTF	TGCGCCAGCAGCTTGGAAAATGAAGGCTACACCTTC
few	TRBJ2-3	TRBV20-1	-	CSAPLDTQYF	TGCAGTGCTCCCCTCGATACGCAGTATTTT
-	TRBJ2-5	TRBV28	-	CASSLSATLEYQETQYF	TGTGCCAGCAGTTTATCCGCTACCCTTGAGTACCAAGAGACCCAGTACTTC
-	TRBJ1-2	TRBV5-4	-	CASSSTWSSIYGYTF	TGTGCCAGCAGCTCTACTTGGAGCTCCATTTATGGCTACACCTTC
-	TRBJ2-5	TRBV7-9	-	CASSDEGTEETQYF	TGTGCCAGCAGCGACGAGGGTACAGAAGAGACCCAGTACTTC
-	TRBJ2-7	TRBV27	-	CASSLTGRGGLEQYF	TGTGCCAGCAGTTTAACGGGCAGGGGGGGCCTCGAGCAGTACTTC
-	TRBJ2-7	TRBV11-2	TRBD2	CASSPIGGGEQYF	TGTGCCAGCAGCCCGATCGGGGGGGGCGAGCAGTACTTC
-	TRBJ1-5	TRBV7-9	-	CASTLNSQPQHF	TGTGCCAGCACCCTTAATAGCCAGCCCCAGCATTTT
once	TRBJ2-7	TRBV27	TRBD1	CASSSTGGPYEQYF	TGTGCCAGCAGTTCGACAGGGGGGCCCTACGAGCAGTACTTC
-	TRBJ2-3	TRBV25-1	TRBD1	CATQEGTGARTDTQYF	TGTGCCACCCAAGAAGGGACAGGGGCTCGGACAGATACGCAGTATTTT
-	TRBJ2-7	TRBV6-5	TRBD1	CASSPTGTGIYEQYF	TGTGCCAGCAGCCCAACCGGGACAGGGATCTACGAGCAGTACTTC
-	TRBJ1-1	TRBV5-1	-	CASSPLRMNTEAFF	TGCGCCAGCAGCCCATTAAGGATGAACACTGAAGCTTTCTTT
-	TRBJ1-5	TRBV5-4	-	CASSHWGVQPQHF	TGTGCCAGCAGCCACTGGGGGGTCCAGCCCCAGCATTTT
once	TRBJ2-3	TRBV5-1	TRBD2	CASFSGDTQYF	TGCGCCAGCTTTAGCGGGGATACGCAGTATTTT
-	TRBJ2-1	TRBV6-5	-	CASSYSKFGRDEQFF	TGTGCCAGCAGTTATTCTAAGTTTGGACGGGATGAGCAGTTCTTC
-	TRBJ1-1	TRBV15	-	CATSRDRGGDTEAFF	TGTGCCACCAGCAGAGATCGTGGTGGGGACACTGAAGCTTTCTTT
-	TRBJ1-1	TRBV7-9	-	CASSFPLGTSSTEAFF	TGTGCCAGCAGCTTTCCCCTGGGAACTTCGAGCACTGAAGCTTTCTTT
few	TRBJ2-7	TRBV6-5	TRBD1	CASSRTGAYEQYF	TGTGCCAGCAGTCGGACAGGGGCCTACGAGCAGTACTTC
-	TRBJ1-1	TRBV4-1	-	CASSQKNENTEAFF	TGCGCCAGCAGCCAGAAGAATGAGAACACTGAAGCTTTCTTT
-	TRBJ2-7	TRBV6-6	TRBD1	CASSYRTGDYEQYF	TGTGCCAGCAGTTACCGGACAGGTGACTACGAGCAGTACTTC
few	TRBJ1-2	TRBV7-9	-	CASSFQVNGYTF	TGTGCCAGCAGCTTCCAGGTTAATGGCTACACCTTC